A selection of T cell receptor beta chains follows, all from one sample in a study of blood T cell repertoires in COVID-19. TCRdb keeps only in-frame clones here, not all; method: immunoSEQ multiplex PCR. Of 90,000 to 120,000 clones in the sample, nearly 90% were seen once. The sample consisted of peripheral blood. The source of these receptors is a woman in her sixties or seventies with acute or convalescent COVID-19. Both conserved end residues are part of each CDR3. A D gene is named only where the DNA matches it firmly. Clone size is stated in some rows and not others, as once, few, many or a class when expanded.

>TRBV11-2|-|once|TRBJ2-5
CASSLESRGGSQYF
TGTGCCAGCAGCTTAGAATCGAGAGGAGGGTCCCAGTACTTC
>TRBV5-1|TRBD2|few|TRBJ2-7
CASKPHGGKVYEQYF
TGCGCCAGCAAACCCCACGGGGGGAAGGTCTACGAGCAGTACTTC
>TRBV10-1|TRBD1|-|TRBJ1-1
CASSDYRGITEAFF
TGCGCCAGCAGTGATTACAGGGGTATTACTGAAGCTTTCTTT
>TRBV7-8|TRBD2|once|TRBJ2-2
CASSPRTSGNTGELFF
TGTGCCAGCAGCCCTAGGACTAGCGGAAACACCGGGGAGCTGTTTTTT
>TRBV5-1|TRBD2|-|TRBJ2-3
CASSPAGAPPDTQYF
TGCGCCAGCAGCCCCGCGGGAGCCCCCCCAGATACGCAGTATTTT
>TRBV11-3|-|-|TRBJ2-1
CASSFRLGRGDEQFF
TGTGCCAGCAGCTTTAGACTAGGGCGTGGGGATGAGCAGTTCTTC
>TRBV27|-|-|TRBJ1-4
CASSFAGVNEKLFF
TGTGCCAGCAGTTTCGCGGGGGTTAATGAAAAACTGTTTTTT
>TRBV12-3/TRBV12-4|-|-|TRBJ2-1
CASTRGVWDEQFF
TGTGCCAGCACCAGGGGCGTTTGGGATGAGCAGTTCTTC
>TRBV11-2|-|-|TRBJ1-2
CASSPSAGAYGYTF
TGTGCCAGCAGTCCGTCCGCGGGGGCGTATGGCTACACCTTC
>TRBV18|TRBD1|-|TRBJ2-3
CASSPRLGTGKNPDTQYF
TGTGCCAGCTCACCCCGACTTGGGACAGGAAAAAACCCAGATACGCAGTATTTT
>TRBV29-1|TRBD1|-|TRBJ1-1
CSVGGTGISTEAFF
TGCAGCGTTGGGGGGACAGGGATATCAACTGAAGCTTTCTTT
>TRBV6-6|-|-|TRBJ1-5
CASSYSAGSGGPQHF
TGTGCCAGCAGTTACTCGGCCGGGAGTGGTGGGCCCCAGCATTTT
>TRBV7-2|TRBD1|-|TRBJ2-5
CASSLVQGEGETQYF
TGTGCCAGCAGCTTAGTTCAGGGGGAAGGAGAGACCCAGTACTTC
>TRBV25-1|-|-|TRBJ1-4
CASSSGATNEKLFF
TGTGCCAGCAGTAGCGGTGCAACTAATGAAAAACTGTTTTTT
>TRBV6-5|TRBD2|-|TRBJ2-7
CASNLAGEWYEQYF
TGTGCCAGCAACTTGGCGGGAGAATGGTACGAGCAGTACTTC
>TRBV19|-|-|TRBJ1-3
CASSTTGLSGNTIYF
TGTGCCAGTAGTACAACAGGTTTATCTGGAAACACCATATATTTT
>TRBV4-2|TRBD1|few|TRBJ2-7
CASSQGTGDLGEQYF
TGTGCCAGCAGCCAAGGTACAGGGGATCTGGGCGAGCAGTACTTC
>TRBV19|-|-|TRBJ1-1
CASSILGIGTEAFF
TGTGCCAGTAGTATTCTAGGAATCGGTACTGAAGCTTTCTTT
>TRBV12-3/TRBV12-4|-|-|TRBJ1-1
CASTLNEGAAFF
TGTGCCAGCACCCTAAACGAGGGAGCAGCTTTCTTT
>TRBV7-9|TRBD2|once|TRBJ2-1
CASSLDRGLAGNEQFF
TGTGCCAGCAGCTTAGATCGGGGACTAGCGGGGAATGAGCAGTTCTTC
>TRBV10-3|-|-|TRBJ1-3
CAIRTDGNTIYF
TGTGCCATCCGCACAGACGGAAACACCATATATTTT
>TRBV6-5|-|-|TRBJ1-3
CASSSLAAGNTIYF
TGTGCCAGCAGTTCCCTCGCGGCTGGAAACACCATATATTTT
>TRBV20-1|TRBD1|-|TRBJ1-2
CSASMSRTGAPDGGYTF
TGCAGTGCTAGTATGTCCAGGACAGGGGCCCCGGATGGAGGCTACACCTTC
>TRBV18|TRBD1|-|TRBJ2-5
CASSPGQGSETQYF
TGTGCCAGCTCGCCGGGACAGGGTTCGGAGACCCAGTACTTC
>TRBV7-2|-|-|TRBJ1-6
CASSPRSSSSNSPLHF
TGTGCCAGCAGCCCCCGGTCCTCCTCATCTAATTCACCCCTCCACTTT
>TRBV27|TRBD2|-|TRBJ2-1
CASSKLAGVNEQFF
TGTGCCAGCAGCAAACTAGCGGGAGTTAATGAGCAGTTCTTC
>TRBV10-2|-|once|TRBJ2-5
CASRETFQETQYF
TGCGCCAGCAGGGAGACATTCCAAGAGACCCAGTACTTC
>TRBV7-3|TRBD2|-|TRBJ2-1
CASSLTTSGIRKYNEQFF
TGTGCCAGCAGCTTAACGACTAGCGGGATTAGAAAGTACAATGAGCAGTTCTTC
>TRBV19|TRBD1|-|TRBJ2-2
CASRPPPGTGGTTGELFF
TGTGCCAGCCGACCACCACCCGGGACAGGGGGCACCACCGGGGAGCTGTTTTTT
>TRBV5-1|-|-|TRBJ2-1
CASATSGAPPGEQFF
TGCGCCAGCGCCACCTCGGGCGCCCCTCCGGGAGAGCAGTTCTTC
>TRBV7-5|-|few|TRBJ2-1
CARSLGRGLAGFGNEQFF
TGTGCCAGAAGCTTAGGTAGAGGCCTAGCGGGCTTTGGGAATGAGCAGTTCTTC
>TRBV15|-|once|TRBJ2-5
CATSRGGGAETQYF
TGTGCCACCAGCAGAGGTGGAGGGGCGGAGACCCAGTACTTC
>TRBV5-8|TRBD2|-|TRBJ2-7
CASSLAGGVYEQYF
TGTGCCAGCAGCTTGGCGGGGGGGGTGTACGAGCAGTACTTC
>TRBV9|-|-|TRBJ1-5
CASSVSGELWKPQHF
TGTGCCAGCAGCGTATCAGGGGAACTTTGGAAGCCCCAGCATTTT
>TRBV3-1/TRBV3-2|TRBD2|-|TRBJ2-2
CASSQDSAGTGELFF
TGTGCCAGCAGCCAAGACTCAGCGGGGACCGGGGAGCTGTTTTTT
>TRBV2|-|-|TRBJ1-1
CASSSQTGNTEAFF
TGTGCCAGCAGTAGTCAGACAGGGAACACTGAAGCTTTCTTT
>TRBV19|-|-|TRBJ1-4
CASSISEKLFF
TGTGCCAGTAGTATTAGTGAAAAACTGTTTTTT
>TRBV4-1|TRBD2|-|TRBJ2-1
CASSQDLGREGGEQFF
TGCGCCAGCAGCCAAGATCTTGGGCGGGAGGGGGGCGAGCAGTTCTTC
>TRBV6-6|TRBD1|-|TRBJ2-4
CASSYSTGTNIQYF
TGTGCCAGCAGTTACTCGACAGGGACGAACATTCAGTACTTC
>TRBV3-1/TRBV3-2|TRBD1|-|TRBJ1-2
CASSQEGRTGWGYTF
TGTGCCAGCAGCCAAGAGGGTAGGACAGGGTGGGGCTACACCTTC
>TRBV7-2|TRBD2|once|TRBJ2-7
CASSFGLAREQYF
TGTGCCAGCAGCTTCGGACTAGCGCGGGAGCAGTACTTC
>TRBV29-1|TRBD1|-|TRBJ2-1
CSVETGGTGTMRQFF
TGCAGCGTTGAGACCGGGGGGACAGGGACAATGAGGCAGTTCTTC